This T cell receptor (beta chain) was identified during a study of beta chain features in type 1 diabetes. The entirety of the isolated RNA underwent reverse transcription, so expressed TCRB transcripts were sequenced. Sequenced by immunoSEQ multiplex PCR; TCRdb stores in-frame clones only, minus some. The sample contains around 710,000 clones, under 15% of which appear only once. Study-level findings and limits: All four CD4+ subsets of Type 1 diabetes patients contained TCRB CDR3s that were moderately but significantly shorter.

Of note for this clone: Its antigen is undetermined.

Germline V gene sequence: CDR1 MNHEY, CDR2 SVGAGI. This CDR3 region has 13 residues. V dropped 0 bases and J dropped 5 bases, with 7 bases sitting between them. The sequence was obtained from a man younger than 45 with type 1 diabetes. What was sequenced was naive CD4+ T cells from blood. V usage is TRBV6-5 and J usage is TRBJ2-5; D is unresolved. The CDR3 DNA reads TGTGCCAGCAGTTACTCGGGGATGGAGACCCAGTACTTC. As protein: CASSYSGMETQYF.